The rows below give T cell receptor beta chains drawn from one sample of a study of type 1 regulatory T cells. MiXCR, applied by TCRdb to the reads, yields one record per CDR3 protein. The sample lists 20,000 to 25,000 distinct CDR3 sequences, around 77% occurring once. For these receptors, no antigen is known. The sample was cultured T cells, either the whole culture or a sorted T cell fraction (not recorded which). The source is a human donor in good health. Each CDR3 is given with its conserved first and last residue. The D gene is left open where the match is weak. Only some rows state a clone size, as once, few, many or a class for expanded clones.

-,TRBV20-1,TRBJ2-3,15,-,TGCAGTGCTAGGGGAGGGGGGGAAAGCACAGATACGCAGTATTTT,CSARGGGESTDTQYF
-,TRBV2,TRBJ2-7,14,-,TGTGCCAGCTACCGTGATCAACAGGCCTACGAGCAGTACTTC,CASYRDQQAYEQYF
-,TRBV6-5,TRBJ2-1,19,-,TGTGCCAGCAGTTACGGTGGCGGACGCTCGGACAGTTCCTACAATGAGCAGTTCTTC,CASSYGGGRSDSSYNEQFF
-,TRBV7-9,TRBJ1-1,13,-,TGTGCCAGCAGCCGAGGAAGGGCTATTGAAGCTTTCTTT,CASSRGRAIEAFF
-,TRBV7-9,TRBJ1-5,15,-,TGTGCCAGCAGCCTAATGCCGGGACCCAATCAGCCCCAGCATTTT,CASSLMPGPNQPQHF
TRBD1,TRBV6-1,TRBJ1-1,13,few,TGTGCCAGCAGTACAGGGGGCTGGAGTGAAGCTTTCTTT,CASSTGGWSEAFF
-,TRBV28,TRBJ1-1,11,-,TGTGCCAGCGCCGATCCGTTTTTTGCTTTCTTT,CASADPFFAFF
-,TRBV29-1,TRBJ1-5,12,-,TGCAGCGTTGAATCTGGGGGACAGCCCCAGCATTTT,CSVESGGQPQHF
-,TRBV27,TRBJ2-1,11,-,TGTGCCAGCTCGGACTACAATGAGCAGTTCTTC,CASSDYNEQFF
TRBD1,TRBV12-3/TRBV12-4,TRBJ1-2,15,-,TGTGCCAGCAGACCCTCCGGGACAGGCCTGGATGGCTACACCTTC,CASRPSGTGLDGYTF
-,TRBV11-2,TRBJ2-7,13,-,TGTGCCAGCAGCTTGATCGTGAACTACGAGCAGTACTTC,CASSLIVNYEQYF
-,TRBV28,TRBJ2-5,14,-,TGTGCCAGCACAAGCGCCGGGTCAAAAGAGACCCAGTACTTC,CASTSAGSKETQYF
-,TRBV20-1,TRBJ1-6,16,-,TGCAGTGCTAGACACCCGTCAAGGGGCGGTAATTCACCCCTCCACTTT,CSARHPSRGGNSPLHF
-,TRBV5-4,TRBJ2-3,16,-,TGTGCCAGCAACTTGATTGTGGGCCAGGGCACAGATACGCAGTATTTT,CASNLIVGQGTDTQYF
TRBD1,TRBV7-9,TRBJ1-5,12,-,TGTGCCAGCGGACAGGACAATCAGCCCCAGCATTTT,CASGQDNQPQHF
TRBD2,TRBV7-2,TRBJ2-1,18,-,TGTGCCAGCAGCTTAGTTGGCTTATACGCGGGGGAGGGCGATGAGCAGTTCTTC,CASSLVGLYAGEGDEQFF
-,TRBV10-3,TRBJ1-6,15,-,TGTGCCATCAGTGAGTCGCAGGTTGCGAATTCACCCCTCCACTTT,CAISESQVANSPLHF
TRBD2,TRBV5-1,TRBJ2-5,16,-,TGCGCCAGCAGCGCGGCCCTCGCTAGCGGCCAAGAGACCCAGTACTTC,CASSAALASGQETQYF
-,TRBV7-2,TRBJ2-3,12,-,TGTGCCAGCAGCTTAAGCACAGATACGCAGTATTTT,CASSLSTDTQYF
-,TRBV11-2,TRBJ2-1,14,medium-sized,TGTGCCAGCAGCCTATTGGTAGGGTCCAATGAGCAGTTCTTC,CASSLLVGSNEQFF